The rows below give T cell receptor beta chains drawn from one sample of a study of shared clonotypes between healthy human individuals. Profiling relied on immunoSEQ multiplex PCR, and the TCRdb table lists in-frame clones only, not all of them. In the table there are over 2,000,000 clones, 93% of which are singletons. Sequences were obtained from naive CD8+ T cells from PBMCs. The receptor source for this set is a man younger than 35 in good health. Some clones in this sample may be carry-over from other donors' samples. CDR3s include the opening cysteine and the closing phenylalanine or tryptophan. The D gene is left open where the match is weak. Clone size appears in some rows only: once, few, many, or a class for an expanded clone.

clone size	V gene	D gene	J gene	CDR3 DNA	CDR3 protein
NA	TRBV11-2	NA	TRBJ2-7	TGTGCCAGCAGCTTAGATGTAGGGTTCAACGAGCAGTACTTC	CASSLDVGFNEQYF
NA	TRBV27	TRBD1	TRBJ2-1	TGTGCCAGCAGTTTATCCCGACAGGGCAGGGGTGAGCAGTTCTTC	CASSLSRQGRGEQFF
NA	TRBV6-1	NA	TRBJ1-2	TGTGCCAGCAGTGGTCCCGAGTCCCCCTATGGCTACACCTTC	CASSGPESPYGYTF
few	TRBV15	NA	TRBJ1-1	TGTGCCACCAGCCGTAGGAACACTGAAGCTTTCTTT	CATSRRNTEAFF
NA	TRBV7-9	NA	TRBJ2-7	TGTGCCAGCAGCATGGGGGCATCCTACGAGCAGTACTTC	CASSMGASYEQYF
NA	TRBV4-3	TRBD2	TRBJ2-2	TGCGCCAGCAGCCAAGTTTCCGGGAGGGCCGAAACGAACACCGGGGAGCTGTTTTTT	CASSQVSGRAETNTGELFF
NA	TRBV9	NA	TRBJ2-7	TGTGCCAGCAGCGTAGAGGTGGCAAGCTACGAGCAGTACTTC	CASSVEVASYEQYF
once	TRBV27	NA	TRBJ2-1	TGTGCCAGCAGTTTAACCCGGACAGTTTACAATGAGCAGTTCTTC	CASSLTRTVYNEQFF
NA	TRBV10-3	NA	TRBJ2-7	TGTGCCATCAGGGACAGCTACTACGAGCAGTACTTC	CAIRDSYYEQYF
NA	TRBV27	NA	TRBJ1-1	TGTGCCAGCTTCGGGGCCGAAGCTTTCTTT	CASFGAEAFF
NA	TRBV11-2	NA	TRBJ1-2	TGTGCCAGCAGCTTAGATCTACGGACTGTAGGCTTCACCTTC	CASSLDLRTVGFTF
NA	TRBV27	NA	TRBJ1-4	TGTGCCAGCAGGGACTTTAATGAAAAACTGTTTTTT	CASRDFNEKLFF
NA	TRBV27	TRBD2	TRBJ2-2	TGTGCCAGCAGTGCGGGACTAGCGGAGAACACCGGGGAGCTGTTTTTT	CASSAGLAENTGELFF
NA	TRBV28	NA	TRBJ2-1	TGTGCCAGCAGCCTCCAGAATGATGAGCAGTTCTTC	CASSLQNDEQFF
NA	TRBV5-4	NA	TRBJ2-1	TGTGCCAGCAGTAGAGGACTACCCGATGAGCAGTTCTTC	CASSRGLPDEQFF
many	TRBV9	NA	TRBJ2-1	TGTGCCAGCAGCGCCGACCCAGGTGAGGGCAATGAGCAGTTCTTC	CASSADPGEGNEQFF
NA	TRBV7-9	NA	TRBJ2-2	TGTGCCAGCAGCGTTAGTGGACCAACCGGGGAGCTGTTTTTT	CASSVSGPTGELFF
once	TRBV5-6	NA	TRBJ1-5	TGTGCCAGCAGCTTCGGGGGGGATCAGCCCCAGCATTTT	CASSFGGDQPQHF
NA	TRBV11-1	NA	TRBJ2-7	TGTGCCAGCAGCTTATCGCGCGGTTTTAGCGAGCAGTACTTC	CASSLSRGFSEQYF
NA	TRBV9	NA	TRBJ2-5	TGTGCCAGCAGCGTTGGGGGCCAAGAGACCCAGTACTTC	CASSVGGQETQYF
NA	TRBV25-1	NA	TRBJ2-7	TGTGCCAGCAGTGAATGGAGGGACCACGAGCAGTACTTC	CASSEWRDHEQYF
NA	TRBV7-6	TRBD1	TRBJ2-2	TGTGCCAGCAGCCGAACAGGGGCGATTCCCACCGGGGAGCTGTTTTTT	CASSRTGAIPTGELFF
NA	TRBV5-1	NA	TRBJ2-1	TGCGCCAGCAGCTTCCCTAGCCTCCGCTACAATGAGCAGTTCTTC	CASSFPSLRYNEQFF
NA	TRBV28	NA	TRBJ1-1	TGTGCCAGCAGTTTAAAGCCAGGGAACACTGAAGCTTTCTTT	CASSLKPGNTEAFF
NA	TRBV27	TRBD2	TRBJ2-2	TGTGCCAGCAGTTTAAGGCTAGCGGGAGGATCTGGGGAGCTGTTTTTT	CASSLRLAGGSGELFF
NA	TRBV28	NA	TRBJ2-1	TGTGCCAGCAGTTTTTTGCCGACAACCTACAATGAGCAGTTCTTC	CASSFLPTTYNEQFF
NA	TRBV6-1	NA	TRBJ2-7	TGTGCCAGCAGTGACGAGCAGTACTTC	CASSDEQYF
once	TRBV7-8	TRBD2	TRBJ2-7	TGTGCCAGCAGCTCCCCGACTAGCGGGAGGGCTGGCGAGCAGTACTTC	CASSSPTSGRAGEQYF
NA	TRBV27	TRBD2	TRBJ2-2	TGTGCCAGCAGTTTATGGTCTAGCGGGAGTGGCGGGGAGCTGTTTTTT	CASSLWSSGSGGELFF
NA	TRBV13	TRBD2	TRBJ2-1	TGTGCCAGCAGCTTTGATAGCGGGACGAGAAATGAGCAGTTCTTC	CASSFDSGTRNEQFF
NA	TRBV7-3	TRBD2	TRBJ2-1	TGTGCCAGCAGCTTATACGGACTAGCAAACAATGAGCAGTTCTTC	CASSLYGLANNEQFF